The 20 T cell receptor beta chains below all came from one sample that was sequenced in a study of human T cells and chemical hapten exposure. Time point meaning: patch test 2, 6 weeks after DPC sensitization. Documented treatment: therapeutic diphenylcyclopropenone sensitization with weekly scalp DPC. TCRdb analysed the RACE reads with MiXCR anew, one entry per CDR3 protein. The sample shows some 79,000 distinct CDR3 sequences, less than 11% of them seen only once. The specimen comprised whole blood, sampled in connection with sensitization to the hapten diphenylcyclopropenone (DPC). These receptors were collected from a woman in her fifties or sixties with alopecia areata. Some clones in this sample may be carry-over from other donors' samples.

This rearrangement joins TRBV7-9 to TRBJ2-1; 7 bases map to TRBD2. The CDR3 sequence is 18 residues long. In germline, CDR1 is SEHNR, CDR2 FQNEAQ (reference sequence). V lost 1 base to trimming and J lost 1 base; unmatched junction nucleotides: 10. The CDR3 sequence: CASSLEKGAGVSYNEQFF. CDR3 nucleotides: TGTGCCAGCAGCTTAGAAAAAGGTGCGGGAGTTTCCTACAATGAGCAGTTCTTC. Supplemented by reference TRBV7-9 and TRBJ2-1, the full variable domain reads DTGVSQNPRHKITKRGQNVTFRCDPISEHNRLYWYRQTLGQGPEFLTYFQNEAQLEKSRLLSDRFSAERPKGSFSTLEIQRTEQGDSAMYLCASSLEKGAGVSYNEQFFGPGTRLTVL.

This clonotype was counted between two and nine times. Written as DNA, the CDR3 is TGCGCCAGCAGCCAAGATTCCAGGGGGAACACTGAAGCTTTCTTT. It specifies CASSQDSRGNTEAFF. This rearrangement joins TRBV4-3 to TRBJ1-1; D might be TRBD1 (6 bases). Deletions cut 0 bases from V and 1 base from J, with 9 bases between. The CDR3 runs to 15 residues. The germline gives CDR1 LGHNA, CDR2 YSLEER.

A few counts support this clonotype. This chain links TRBV10-3 with TRBJ2-7; D ambiguous. Trimming left V 3 bases short and J 2 bases short, with 8 bases between. The germline V gene has CDR1 ENHRY and CDR2 SYGVKD. This CDR3 comprises 13 residues. The CDR3 coding sequence is TGTGCCATCAGTGAAGGGCCCGCCTACGAGCAGTACTTC. Encoded protein: CAISEGPAYEQYF.

This clonotype was seen only a few times. The chain has TRBV29-1 and TRBJ1-2, with D hard to call. Germline CDR1 and CDR2: SQVTM and ANQGSEA. The CDR3 totals 13 residues. Trimming stripped 1 base from V and 4 bases from J, with 10 bases between. The CDR3 reads CSVEAENGYGYTF. The DNA for the CDR3 is TGCAGCGTTGAAGCTGAAAACGGCTATGGCTACACCTTC.

The gene calls are TRBV10-3 and TRBJ1-6; tentative D call: TRBD1 (5 bases). Germline V gene sequence: CDR1 ENHRY, CDR2 SYGVKD. V lost 6 bases and J lost 5, with 5 bases in between. CDR3 size: 12 residues. CDR3 amino acids: CAIRQDNSPLHF. The CDR3 DNA is TGTGCCATCAGACAGGATAATTCACCCCTCCACTTT.

There are many counts of this clonotype. The rearrangement uses TRBV20-1 and TRBJ2-1; no definite D call. Germline V CDR1 and CDR2: DFQATT, SNEGSKA (reference sequence). V was trimmed by 0 bases and J by 1 base, leaving 7 bases between them. The CDR3 has 14 amino acids. CDR3: CSARDTLSYNEQFF. The CDR3 bases are TGCAGTGCTAGAGACACCCTTTCCTACAATGAGCAGTTCTTC.

This clonotype has more than one count but fewer than ten. The rearrangement links TRBV7-9 to TRBJ1-2, with 10 nucleotides matching TRBD1. CDR1 is SEHNR and CDR2 is FQNEAQ in the germline V gene (reference sequence). The CDR3 spans 15 residues. J gave up 3 bases and V 3 bases, and 4 bases lay outside the gene matches. The CDR3 reads CASSFGTGVDYGYTF. DNA for the CDR3: TGTGCCAGCAGCTTTGGGACAGGGGTTGACTATGGCTACACCTTC.

This clonotype occurred many times. The rearrangement links TRBV28 to TRBJ2-7; a weak D match, TRBD2 (6 bases). Germline lookup yields CDR1 MDHEN and CDR2 SYDVKM. V shed 5 bases and J shed 0 bases, with 14 bases lying between them. CDR3 length equals 15 residues. CDR3 nucleotides: TGTGCCAGCAGTCCCCGCGGAGGGAGCTCCTACGAGCAGTACTTC. Translated, it gives CASSPRGGSSYEQYF.

This clonotype was counted many times. CDR3 coding DNA: TGCGCCAGCAGTTCGGATGCATCTTCAGCTTTCTTT. Protein product: CASSSDASSAFF. The rearrangement joins TRBV5-1 to TRBJ1-1; D unclear. The V and J ends lost 5 bases and 10 bases respectively, with 15 bases between them. The CDR3 runs 12 residues. From germline, CDR1 is SGHRS and CDR2 YFSETQ.

In this sample, this clonotype turned up many times. The rearrangement joins TRBV7-8 to TRBJ2-1, with D perhaps matching TRBD1 (6 bases). The CDR3 covers 14 residues. The V end was cut by 5 bases, the J end by 4 bases, with 12 bases between. Germline assignment: CDR1 SGHVS and CDR2 FQNEAQ. The CDR3 protein is CASSPRTAYNEQFF. In DNA form, the CDR3 reads TGTGCCAGCAGCCCTCGGACAGCTTACAATGAGCAGTTCTTC.

This clonotype showed up many times. This sequence joins TRBV18 and TRBJ1-2; D unresolved. Germline assignment: CDR1 KGHSH and CDR2 LQKENI. With 5 bases removed from V and 4 bases from J, the gap between germline ends came to 11 bases. The CDR3 has 13 amino acids. This CDR3 is CASSSVELYGYTF. CDR3 bases: TGTGCCAGCTCATCAGTAGAACTCTATGGCTACACCTTC.

This clonotype has more than one count but fewer than ten. The V and J genes are TRBV29-1 and TRBJ2-7, with TRBD1 matching 8 bases. This CDR3 contains 14 residues. The J segment lost 5 bases and the V segment lost 6 bases, leaving 12 bases of the junction unmatched. CDR1 is SQVTM, CDR2 ANQGSEA, per germline. The CDR3 DNA sequence: TGCAGCGTGGATGGACAGGGTATCTGGGACGAGCAGTACTTC. Protein sequence: CSVDGQGIWDEQYF.

The chain combines TRBV15 with TRBJ2-3; the match to TRBD2 covers 10 bases. The CDR3 is 20 amino acids. Losses at the gene ends were 3 bases for V and 0 bases for J; bases not matched to a gene: 15. Germline assignment: CDR1 LNHNV and CDR2 YYDKDF (reference sequence). The CDR3 here is CATSRAGLAGAPPSTDTQYF. In DNA, the CDR3 is TGTGCCACCAGCAGGGCCGGGCTAGCGGGAGCCCCACCTAGCACAGATACGCAGTATTTT.

Written as DNA, the CDR3 is TGTGCCAGCTCACTTGGGACAGGTGGCGCAGATACGCAGTATTTT. Protein sequence: CASSLGTGGADTQYF. This rearrangement joins TRBV18 to TRBJ2-3; the match to TRBD1 covers 8 bases. Germline V gene sequence: CDR1 KGHSH, CDR2 LQKENI. The V gene end was trimmed by 4 bases and the J gene end by 4 bases; junction bases not matched to a gene: 7. The CDR3 is 15 amino acids.

The sample holds a few counts of this clonotype. This chain uses TRBV7-9 with TRBJ2-3, with 7 bases identical to TRBD1. The CDR3 length is 15 residues. The germline gives CDR1 SEHNR, CDR2 FQNEAQ (reference sequence). Germline trimming cut 5 bases from V and 2 bases from J; bases unmatched to any gene: 7. DNA of the CDR3: TGTGCCAGCAGCCCAGACAGGGTCCCCACAGATACGCAGTATTTT. Its translation: CASSPDRVPTDTQYF.

The chain employs TRBV20-1 and TRBJ2-7; a weak D match, TRBD1 (5 bases). CDR1 is DFQATT, CDR2 SNEGSKA, per germline (reference sequence). This CDR3 comprises 12 residues. V lost 1 base, J lost 5 bases, and 9 bases lay in between. CDR3 region: CSARGPRDEQYF. For the CDR3, the DNA is TGCAGTGCTAGAGGTCCCAGGGACGAGCAGTACTTC.

This chain joins TRBV20-1 and TRBJ2-5, with TRBD2 matching 8 bases. Per germline, CDR1 DFQATT and CDR2 SNEGSKA (reference sequence). V shed 6 bases and J 0 bases; nucleotides not matched to a gene: 9. The CDR3 totals 15 residues. The CDR3 DNA reads as TGCAGTGCAACCGGCGGGGGGCCACACCAAGAGACCCAGTACTTC. As protein: CSATGGGPHQETQYF.

This clonotype showed up many times. This rearrangement joins TRBV28 to TRBJ2-1; 11 positions agree with TRBD2. With V trimmed by 10 bases and J by 3 bases, 5 bases remained unmatched. The CDR3 runs to 14 residues. Per the germline V gene, CDR1 is MDHEN and CDR2 is SYDVKM. CDR3 coding DNA: TGTGCCACCGTGGGACTAGCGGTCTACAATGAGCAGTTCTTC. It encodes CATVGLAVYNEQFF. Together with reference TRBV28 and TRBJ2-1, the CDR3 gives the full variable domain: DVKVTQSSRYLVKRTGEKVFLECVQDMDHENMFWYRQDPGLGLRLIYFSYDVKMKEKGDIPEGYSVSREKKERFSLILESASTNQTSMYLCATVGLAVYNEQFFGPGTRLTVL.

J is TRBJ1-4 and V is TRBV9; TRBD1 matches 7 bases. V gave up 0 bases and J gave up 7 bases; unmatched junction bases: 6. The length of the CDR3 is 15 residues. Germline V gene data show CDR1 as SGDLS and CDR2 as YYNGEE. The CDR3 sequence is CASSVERGQAEKLFF. The CDR3 nucleotides are TGTGCCAGCAGCGTAGAGAGGGGGCAGGCTGAAAAACTGTTTTTT.

In its sample, this clonotype was seen a few times. The chain is built from TRBV2 and TRBJ2-1, with 13 bases aligning to TRBD2. There are 13 residues in the CDR3. V gave up 10 bases and J gave up 9 bases; unmatched junction bases: 6. Per germline, CDR1 SNHLY and CDR2 FYNNEI. DNA of the CDR3: TGTGCCACAGGGACTAGCGGGATAGGTGAGCAGTTCTTC. Translated, it gives CATGTSGIGEQFF.